This T cell receptor (beta chain) comes out of a study of glioma-infiltrating T cells after dendritic cell vaccination. Across the study: Monocyte-derived dendritic cells, cultured seven days with IL-4 and GM-CSF, were pulsed with autologous tumor lysate. Patients received three intradermal dendritic cell vaccine injections at biweekly intervals.

Input was approximately 1.8 ug genomic DNA, or all available if less. Amplification used 60 V beta primers and 13 J beta primers. TCRdb's table, derived via immunoSEQ multiplex PCR, lists solely in-frame clones and lacks some. This table holds tens of thousands of clones, 80% to 90% found once. The specimen was blood, collected before dendritic cell vaccination. This TCR came from a human donor with glioblastoma.

The CDR3 sequence: CATSRGGQFDTYF. The CDR3 bases are TGTGCCACCAGCAGAGGAGGACAGTTTGATACGTACTTC. J is TRBJ2-4 and V is TRBV15, with D possibly TRBD1 on 6 matching bases. CDR1 LNHNV and CDR2 YYDKDF come from the germline V gene (reference sequence). Trimming shortened V by 1 base and J by 15 bases, and 16 bases separated the two germline ends. This CDR3 spans 13 amino acids.